This T cell receptor beta chain was sequenced in a study of blood T cell repertoires in COVID-19. Assay used: immunoSEQ multiplex PCR; TCRdb lists only in-frame clones, some missing. The data show some 130,000 clones, almost 85% seen once. Everyone who took part was roughly 18 to 89 years old, and they came from about 25 US areas. This CDR3 is 13 amino acids long. Germline V gene data show CDR1 as SGDLS and CDR2 as YYNGEE. A remark on this clone: At one of its ends the junction is not consistent with the germline gene, which may arise from a read error.

The sequenced material came from PBMCs or T cells enriched from blood (not recorded which). V is TRBV9 and J is TRBJ2-3, with 11 bases lining up with TRBD2. The sequence derives from a man aged 40-55 years with acute COVID-19. CDR3 DNA: TGTGCCAGCAGCGTTGGACTAGCGGGCTTAGTAATTTTT. This codes for CASSVGLAGLVIF.